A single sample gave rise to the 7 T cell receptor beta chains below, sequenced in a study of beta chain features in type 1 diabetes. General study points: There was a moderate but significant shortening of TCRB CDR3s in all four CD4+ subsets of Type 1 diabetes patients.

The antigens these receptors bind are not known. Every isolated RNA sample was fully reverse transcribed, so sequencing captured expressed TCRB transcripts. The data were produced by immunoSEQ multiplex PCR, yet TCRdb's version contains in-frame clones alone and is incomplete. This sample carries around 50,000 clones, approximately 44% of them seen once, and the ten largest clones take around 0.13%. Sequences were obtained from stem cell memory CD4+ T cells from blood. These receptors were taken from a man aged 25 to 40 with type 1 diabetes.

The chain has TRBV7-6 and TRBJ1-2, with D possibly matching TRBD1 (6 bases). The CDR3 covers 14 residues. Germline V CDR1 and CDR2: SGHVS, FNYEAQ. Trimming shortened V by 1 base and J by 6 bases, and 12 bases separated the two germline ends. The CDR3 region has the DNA TGTGCCAGCAGCTTAGACCTAACAGGGAATGGCTACACCTTC. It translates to CASSLDLTGNGYTF.

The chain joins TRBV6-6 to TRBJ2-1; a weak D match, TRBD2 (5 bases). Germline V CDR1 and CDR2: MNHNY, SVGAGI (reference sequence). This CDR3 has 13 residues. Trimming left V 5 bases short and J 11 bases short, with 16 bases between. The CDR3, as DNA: TGTGCCAGCAGTCCACCCGGAAGGAGGCAGCAGTTCTTC. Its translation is CASSPPGRRQQFF.

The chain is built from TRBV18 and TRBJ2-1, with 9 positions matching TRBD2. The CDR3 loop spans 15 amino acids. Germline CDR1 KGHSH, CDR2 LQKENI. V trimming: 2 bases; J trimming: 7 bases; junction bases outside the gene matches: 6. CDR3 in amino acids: CASSPSLAGQNEQFF. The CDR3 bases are TGTGCCAGCTCACCATCGCTAGCGGGGCAGAATGAGCAGTTCTTC.

As DNA, the CDR3 is TGCGCCAGCAACCCAGGACTAGCGGGATTCTCCTACAATGAGCAGTTCTTC. It specifies CASNPGLAGFSYNEQFF. The chain combines TRBV5-1 with TRBJ2-1; TRBD2 matches 12 bases. Losses at the gene ends were 6 bases for V and 0 bases for J; bases not matched to a gene: 7. From germline, CDR1 is SGHRS and CDR2 YFSETQ. CDR3 length: 17 residues.

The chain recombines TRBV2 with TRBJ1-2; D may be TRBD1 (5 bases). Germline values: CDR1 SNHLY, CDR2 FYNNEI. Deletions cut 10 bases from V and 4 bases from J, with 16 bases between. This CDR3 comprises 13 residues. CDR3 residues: CATSAGAGYGYTF. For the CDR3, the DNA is TGTGCCACCTCTGCTGGGGCTGGCTATGGCTACACCTTC.

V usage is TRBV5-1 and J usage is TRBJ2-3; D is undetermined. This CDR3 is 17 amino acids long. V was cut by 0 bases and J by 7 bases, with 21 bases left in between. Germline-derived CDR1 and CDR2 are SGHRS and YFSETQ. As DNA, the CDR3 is TGCGCCAGCAGCTTGGCAAGGCGAGGTCTGGAAACCTATACGCAGTATTTT. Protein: CASSLARRGLETYTQYF.

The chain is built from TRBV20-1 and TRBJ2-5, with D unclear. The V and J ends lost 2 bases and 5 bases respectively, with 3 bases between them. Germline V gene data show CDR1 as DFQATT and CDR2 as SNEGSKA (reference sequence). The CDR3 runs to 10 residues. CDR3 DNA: TGCAGTGCTAGACGGGAGACCCAGTACTTC. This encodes CSARRETQYF.